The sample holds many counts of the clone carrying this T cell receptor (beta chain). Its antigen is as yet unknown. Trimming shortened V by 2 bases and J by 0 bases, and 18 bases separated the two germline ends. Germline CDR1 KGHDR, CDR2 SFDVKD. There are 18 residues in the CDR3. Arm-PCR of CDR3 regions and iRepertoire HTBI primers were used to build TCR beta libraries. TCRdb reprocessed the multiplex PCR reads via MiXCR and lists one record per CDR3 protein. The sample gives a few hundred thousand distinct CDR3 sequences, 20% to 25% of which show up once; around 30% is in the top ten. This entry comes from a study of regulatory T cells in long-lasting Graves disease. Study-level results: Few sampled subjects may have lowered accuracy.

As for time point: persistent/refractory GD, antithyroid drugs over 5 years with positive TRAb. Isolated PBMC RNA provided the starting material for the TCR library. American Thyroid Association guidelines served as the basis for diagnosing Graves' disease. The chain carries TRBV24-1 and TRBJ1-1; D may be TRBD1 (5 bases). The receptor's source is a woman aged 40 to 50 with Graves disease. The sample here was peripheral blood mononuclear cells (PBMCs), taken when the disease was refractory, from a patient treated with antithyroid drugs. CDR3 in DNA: TGTGCCACCAGTGATTCCCTAGCCAGGGCAGATCTGAACACTGAAGCTTTCTTT. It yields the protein CATSDSLARADLNTEAFF.